This TCR beta chain was captured by sequencing in a study of beta chain features in type 1 diabetes. The investigators reverse transcribed all of the isolated RNA, so they sequenced expressed TCRB transcripts. Measured with immunoSEQ multiplex PCR; TCRdb has only the in-frame clones, and not every one. This sample has 850,000 to 900,000 clones; around a sixth occur once, and the top ten carry 0.023%. The germline gives CDR1 SQVTM, CDR2 ANQGSEA. CDR3 size: 15 residues. The V end lost 4 bases, the J end lost 5 bases, and 20 bases lay between the germline ends. The chain couples TRBV29-1 to TRBJ2-5; maybe TRBD1 (6 bases). This receptor was taken from a woman aged 18-29 years in good health. Sequencing was carried out using naive CD4+ T cells from blood. The CDR3: CSVAQSSVGQETQYF. The CDR3 DNA is TGCAGCGTTGCCCAATCCTCAGTCGGACAGGAGACCCAGTACTTC.